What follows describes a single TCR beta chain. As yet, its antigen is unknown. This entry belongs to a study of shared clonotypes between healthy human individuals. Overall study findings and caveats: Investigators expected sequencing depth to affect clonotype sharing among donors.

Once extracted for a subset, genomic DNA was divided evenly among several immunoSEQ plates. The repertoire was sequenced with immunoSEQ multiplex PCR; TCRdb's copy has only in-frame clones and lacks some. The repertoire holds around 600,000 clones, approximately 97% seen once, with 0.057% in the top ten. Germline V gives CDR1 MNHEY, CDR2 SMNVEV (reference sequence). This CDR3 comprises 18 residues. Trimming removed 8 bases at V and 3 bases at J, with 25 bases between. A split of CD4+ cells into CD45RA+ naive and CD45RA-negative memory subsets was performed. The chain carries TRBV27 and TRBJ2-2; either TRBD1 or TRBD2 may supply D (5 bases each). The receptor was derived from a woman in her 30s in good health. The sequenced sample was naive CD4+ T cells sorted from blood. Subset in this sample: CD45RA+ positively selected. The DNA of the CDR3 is TGTGCCAGCGCTAAGACTACGGGACCGAGGGTGGACACCGGGGAGCTGTTTTTT. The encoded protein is CASAKTTGPRVDTGELFF.